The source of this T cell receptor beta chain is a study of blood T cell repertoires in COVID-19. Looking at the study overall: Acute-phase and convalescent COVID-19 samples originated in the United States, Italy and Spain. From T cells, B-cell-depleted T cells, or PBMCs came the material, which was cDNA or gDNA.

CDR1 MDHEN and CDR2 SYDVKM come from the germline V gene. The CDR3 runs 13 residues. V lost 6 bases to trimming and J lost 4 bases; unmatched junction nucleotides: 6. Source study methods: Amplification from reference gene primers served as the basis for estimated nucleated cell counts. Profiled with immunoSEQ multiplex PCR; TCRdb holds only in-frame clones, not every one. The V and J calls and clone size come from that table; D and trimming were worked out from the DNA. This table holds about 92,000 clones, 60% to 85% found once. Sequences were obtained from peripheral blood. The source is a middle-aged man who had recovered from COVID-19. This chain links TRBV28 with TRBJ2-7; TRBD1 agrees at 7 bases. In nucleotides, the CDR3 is TGTGCCAGCAGCCCCGGCAGGGGGTACGAGCAGTACTTC. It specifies CASSPGRGYEQYF.